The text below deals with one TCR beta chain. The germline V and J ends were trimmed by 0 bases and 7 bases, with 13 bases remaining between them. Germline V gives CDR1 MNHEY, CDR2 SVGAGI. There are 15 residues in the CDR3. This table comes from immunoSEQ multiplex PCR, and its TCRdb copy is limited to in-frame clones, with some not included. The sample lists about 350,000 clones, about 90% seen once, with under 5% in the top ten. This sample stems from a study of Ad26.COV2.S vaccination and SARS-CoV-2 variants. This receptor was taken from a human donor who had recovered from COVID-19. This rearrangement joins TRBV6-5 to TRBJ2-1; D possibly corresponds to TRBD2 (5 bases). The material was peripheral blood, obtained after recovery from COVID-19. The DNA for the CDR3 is TGTGCCAGCAGTTACTCTGCGGAGCCGGGGAATGAGCAGTTCTTC. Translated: CASSYSAEPGNEQFF.